These 10 T cell receptor beta chains share one sample of origin, sequenced in a study of shared clonotypes between healthy human individuals. Clones were read by immunoSEQ multiplex PCR, and TCRdb kept only the in-frame ones, dropping some. The data contain approximately 980,000 clones, 60% to 85% of them singletons. The material sequenced was memory CD4+ T cells sorted from blood. Subset meaning: CD45RA-negative fraction. Receptors originate from a man younger than 30 in good health.

Regarding this clone: The same CDR3 also results from other DNA sequences found in this sample. V gene TRBV28 combines with J gene TRBJ1-6; 12 bases fit TRBD1. Germline CDR1 and CDR2: MDHEN and SYDVKM. Trimming took 6 bases from V and 7 from J; bases not matched to a gene: 4. This CDR3 has 15 amino acids. This CDR3 is CASSSGTGGNSPLHF. CDR3 bases: TGTGCCAGCAGCAGCGGGACAGGGGGCAATTCACCCCTCCACTTT.

The chain couples TRBV4-1 to TRBJ2-2; D might be TRBD2 (6 bases). V was shortened by 1 base and J by 5 bases, with 14 bases between the two germline ends. The CDR3 runs to 16 residues. The germline V gene has CDR1 MGHRA and CDR2 YSYEKL. CDR3 sequence reads: CASSQGGLRETGELFF. CDR3 bases: TGCGCCAGCAGCCAAGGGGGATTGCGGGAAACCGGGGAGCTGTTTTTT.

This clone was recorded at least ten times. V and J are TRBV5-1 and TRBJ1-5, with D uncertain. The CDR3 loop spans 11 amino acids. Trimming took 2 bases from V and 7 from J, leaving 4 bases between them. Germline V CDR1 and CDR2: SGHRS, YFSETQ. The CDR3 DNA sequence: TGCGCCAGCAGCTTCAAACAGCCCCAGCATTTT. This sequence encodes CASSFKQPQHF.

The CDR3 DNA follows: TGTGCCAGCAGCTTAGTATATCTGCGCAATGAGCAGTTCTTC. This gives the protein CASSLVYLRNEQFF. V gene TRBV7-2 combines with J gene TRBJ2-1; D not resolved. Trimming shortened V by 1 base and J by 6 bases, and 10 bases separated the two germline ends. CDR1 is SGHTA, CDR2 FQGNSA, per germline. There are 14 residues in the CDR3.

The chain links TRBV11-3 to TRBJ2-1; D not resolved. CDR1 and CDR2 (germline): SGHNT, YENEEA. Trimming shortened V by 0 bases and J by 9 bases, and 9 bases separated the two germline ends. There are 13 residues in the CDR3. The chain's CDR3 is CASSLEELGEQFF. The CDR3 nucleotides read TGTGCCAGCAGCTTAGAGGAACTGGGTGAGCAGTTCTTC.

In this sample, this clone turned up once. The V gene is TRBV6-6, the J gene TRBJ2-3; TRBD2 agrees at 13 bases. Germline V gene lookup returns CDR1 MNHNY and CDR2 SVGAGI (reference sequence). Germline trimming cut 7 bases from V and 4 bases from J; bases unmatched to any gene: 5. The CDR3 runs 15 residues. This CDR3 reads CASTYGLAGADTQYF. DNA of the CDR3: TGTGCCAGCACCTATGGACTAGCGGGAGCAGATACGCAGTATTTT.

On this clone itself: Other DNA sequences from this sample encode an identical CDR3 as well. The gene calls are TRBV7-9 and TRBJ2-4; 7 bases agree with TRBD1. The CDR3 spans 14 residues. Losses at the gene ends were 5 bases for V and 1 base for J; bases not matched to a gene: 2. Germline CDR1 SEHNR, CDR2 FQNEAQ (reference sequence). The CDR3 protein is CASSLTGAKNIQYF. The CDR3 region has the DNA TGTGCCAGCAGCCTGACAGGGGCCAAAAACATTCAGTACTTC.

This clone was observed a single time. V is TRBV6-6 and J is TRBJ2-7; D may match TRBD1 or TRBD2 (5 bases each). The CDR3 consists of 15 residues. Germline values: CDR1 MNHNY, CDR2 SVGAGI (reference sequence). V was clipped by 5 bases and J by 1 base, with 15 bases between them. CDR3 sequence: CASSSRAGASYEQYF. Written as DNA, the CDR3 is TGTGCCAGCAGTAGCCGCGCCGGGGCGTCCTACGAGCAGTACTTC.

As concerns this clone: This sample also contains other DNA sequences that code for the same CDR3. The gene calls are TRBV5-1 and TRBJ2-2; TRBD1 is a possible D gene (5 bases). This CDR3 region has 14 residues. Germline CDR1 is SGHRS and CDR2 is YFSETQ. V shed 1 base and J shed 5 bases, with 9 bases lying between them. This CDR3 reads CASSLLSGTGELFF. The CDR3 DNA reads TGCGCCAGCAGCTTGTTGTCAGGGACCGGGGAGCTGTTTTTT. Based on the CDR3 plus reference TRBV5-1 and TRBJ2-2, the full variable domain is KAGVTQTPRYLIKTRGQQVTLSCSPISGHRSVSWYQQTPGQGLQFLFEYFSETQRNKGNFPGRFSGRQFSNSRSEMNVSTLELGDSALYLCASSLLSGTGELFFGEGSRLTVL.

This clone was observed a single time. The rearrangement uses TRBV14 and TRBJ2-3, with 9 bases matching TRBD2. With 5 bases clipped from V and 3 bases from J, the junction kept 9 bases outside the gene matches. The CDR3 is 16 residues long. The V gene's germline CDR1 is SGHDN and CDR2 FVKESK. CDR3 nucleotides: TGTGCCAGCAGCGCCACAGCGGGGGGCAAGACAGATACGCAGTATTTT. Amino acid sequence: CASSATAGGKTDTQYF.